Below, 8 T cell receptor beta chains from the same sample are listed, as sequenced in a study of blood T cell repertoires in COVID-19. Data came from immunoSEQ multiplex PCR; TCRdb stores just in-frame clones and leaves some out. The sample has 100,000 to 150,000 clones; roughly 90% are singletons. The sample consisted of peripheral blood. The receptors stem from a man between 50 and 59 years old with acute or convalescent COVID-19.

The V call is TRBV3-1 (or the pseudogene TRBV3-2), the J call TRBJ2-3; tentative D call: TRBD2 (5 bases). CDR3 length: 16 amino acids. Trimming removed 0 bases at V and 5 bases at J, with 15 bases between. The germline gives CDR1 LGHDT, CDR2 YNNKEL (reference sequence). Here the CDR3 DNA reads TGTGCCAGCAGCCAAGAGCGCCTCCGAGGGAGAGATACGCAGTATTTT. Residues: CASSQERLRGRDTQYF.

The chain has TRBV6-7 and TRBJ1-5, with D perhaps TRBD1 (6 bases). TRBV6-7 is sorted into the ORF group, with uncertain function. The CDR3 is 16 residues long. Trimming cost V 6 bases and J 0 bases, with 15 bases left between them. For the CDR3, the DNA is TGTGCCAGCAGCTGGACAGCGACCTATAGCAATCAGCCCCAGCATTTT. Translated: CASSWTATYSNQPQHF.

The chain couples TRBV7-2 to TRBJ1-6; maybe TRBD1 (6 bases). Germline values: CDR1 SGHTA, CDR2 FQGNSA. Trimming took 5 bases from V and 4 from J, leaving 9 bases between them. This CDR3 is 14 amino acids long. The CDR3 DNA is TGTGCCAGCAGCACGAGGGGGTATAATTCACCCCTCCACTTT. It translates to CASSTRGYNSPLHF.

The V and J genes are TRBV5-1 and TRBJ2-7, with 10 bases that match TRBD2. V shed 0 bases and J 6 bases; nucleotides not matched to a gene: 6. The germline gives CDR1 SGHRS, CDR2 YFSETQ. The CDR3 loop spans 15 amino acids. CDR3 sequence (DNA): TGCGCCAGCAGCTTGGGGCTAGCGGGAGTCATCGAGCAGTACTTC. Residues: CASSLGLAGVIEQYF.

The chain joins TRBV11-2 to TRBJ2-4; D unresolved. The germline V and J ends were trimmed by 5 bases and 9 bases, with 17 bases remaining between them. The CDR3 consists of 14 residues. CDR1 SGHAT and CDR2 FQNNGV come from the germline V gene. The CDR3 DNA reads as TGTGCCAGCAGCCTCATTTCTCGGTCCGCCATTCAGTACTTC. Translating gives CASSLISRSAIQYF.

V is TRBV6-5 and J is TRBJ2-1; D uncertain. V gave up 7 bases and J gave up 0 bases, with 7 bases separating them. CDR3 size: 13 residues. The germline gives CDR1 MNHEY, CDR2 SVGAGI. The CDR3 DNA reads TGTGCCAGCACGCGAAGCTCCTACAATGAGCAGTTCTTC. Translated: CASTRSSYNEQFF.

The chain combines TRBV5-4 with TRBJ1-1, with a tentative D call TRBD1 (5 bases). The V and J ends lost 6 bases and 3 bases respectively, with 21 bases between them. Germline assignment: CDR1 SGHNT and CDR2 YYREEE (reference sequence). The CDR3 is 16 residues long. This chain's CDR3 is CASISQLGGRDTEAFF. The CDR3, as DNA: TGTGCCAGCATCTCTCAGTTGGGGGGAAGGGACACTGAAGCTTTCTTT.

CDR3 in amino acids: CASKIDLENSPLHF. The CDR3 DNA sequence: TGTGCCAGCAAGATCGACCTAGAGAATTCACCCCTCCACTTT. The chain joins TRBV27 to TRBJ1-6; D gene uncertain. This CDR3 region has 14 residues. Trimming took off 7 bases at V and 7 bases at J, with 14 bases between the two ends. Looked up from germline, CDR1 is MNHEY and CDR2 is SMNVEV (reference sequence).